This T cell receptor (beta chain) was identified during a study of regulatory T cells in long-lasting Graves disease. This clonotype has a count of ten or more. The sample's time point: newly diagnosed GD, antithyroid drugs for less than 3 months. PBMC-extracted RNA yielded the TCR library. Through Arm-PCR of CDR3 regions and iRepertoire HTBI primers, TCR beta libraries were built. TCRdb redid the calling of the multiplex PCR reads with MiXCR, one entry per CDR3 protein. The table has 350,000 to 400,000 distinct CDR3 sequences, roughly a sixth seen once. The sequence derives from a female donor with Graves disease. The specimen was peripheral blood mononuclear cells (PBMCs), collected at new diagnosis, from a patient treated with antithyroid drugs.

The CDR3 sequence: CASSEFGEGSYGYTF. CDR3 DNA sequence: TGTGCCAGCAGTGAATTCGGGGAGGGATCCTATGGCTACACCTTC. The chain has TRBV25-1 and TRBJ1-2; the D is unclear. The germline V gene encodes CDR1 MGHDK and CDR2 SYGVNS. This CDR3 is built from 15 residues. V dropped 1 base and J dropped 4 bases, with 13 bases sitting between them.